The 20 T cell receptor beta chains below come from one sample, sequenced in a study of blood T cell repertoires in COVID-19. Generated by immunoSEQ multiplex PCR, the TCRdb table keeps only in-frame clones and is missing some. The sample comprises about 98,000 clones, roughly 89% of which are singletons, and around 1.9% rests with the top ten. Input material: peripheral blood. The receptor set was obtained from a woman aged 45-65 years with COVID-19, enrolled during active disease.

The CDR3 nucleotides are TGTGCCACCAGTGATATACTCCAGGGCGATGAGCAGTTCTTC. Protein product: CATSDILQGDEQFF. J is TRBJ2-1 and V is TRBV24-1; possible D gene TRBD1, 5 bases. The germline V and J ends were trimmed by 3 bases and 8 bases, with 13 bases remaining between them. Germline V CDR1 and CDR2: KGHDR, SFDVKD. This CDR3 is 14 amino acids long.

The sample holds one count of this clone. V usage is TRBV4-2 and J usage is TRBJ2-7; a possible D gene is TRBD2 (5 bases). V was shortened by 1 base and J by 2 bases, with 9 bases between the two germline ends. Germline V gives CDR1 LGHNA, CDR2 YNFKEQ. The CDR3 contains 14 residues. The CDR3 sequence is CASSQATGTYEQYV. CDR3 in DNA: TGTGCCAGCAGCCAAGCAACCGGGACCTACGAGCAGTACGTC.

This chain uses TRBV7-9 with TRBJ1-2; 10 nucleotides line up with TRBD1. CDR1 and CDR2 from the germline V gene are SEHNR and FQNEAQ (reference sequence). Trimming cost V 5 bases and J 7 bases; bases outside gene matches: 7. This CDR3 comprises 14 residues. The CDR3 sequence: CASSPGQGRVGYTF. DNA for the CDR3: TGTGCCAGCAGCCCGGGACAGGGGAGGGTTGGCTACACCTTC.

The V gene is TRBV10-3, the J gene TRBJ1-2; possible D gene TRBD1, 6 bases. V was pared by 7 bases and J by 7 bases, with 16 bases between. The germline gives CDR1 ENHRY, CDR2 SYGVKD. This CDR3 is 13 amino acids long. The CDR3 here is CAINAQGEAGYTF. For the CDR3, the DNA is TGTGCCATCAACGCACAGGGAGAGGCTGGCTACACCTTC.

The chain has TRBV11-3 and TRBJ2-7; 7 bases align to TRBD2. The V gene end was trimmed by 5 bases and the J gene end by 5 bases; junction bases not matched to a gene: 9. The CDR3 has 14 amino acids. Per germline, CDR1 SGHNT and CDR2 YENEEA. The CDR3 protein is CASSPSGGTNEQYF. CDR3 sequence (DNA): TGTGCCAGCAGCCCCTCCGGTGGGACTAACGAGCAGTACTTC.

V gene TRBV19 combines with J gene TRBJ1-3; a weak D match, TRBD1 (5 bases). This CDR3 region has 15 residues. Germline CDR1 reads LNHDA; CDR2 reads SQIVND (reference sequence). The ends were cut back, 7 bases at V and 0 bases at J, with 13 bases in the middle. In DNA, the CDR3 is TGTGCCAGTACCCTGGGACTATACTCTGGAAACACCATATATTTT. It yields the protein CASTLGLYSGNTIYF. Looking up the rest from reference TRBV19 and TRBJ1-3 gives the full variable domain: DGGITQSPKYLFRKEGQNVTLSCEQNLNHDAMYWYRQDPGQGLRLIYYSQIVNDFQKGDIAEGYSVSREKKESFPLTVTSAQKNPTAFYLCASTLGLYSGNTIYFGEGSWLTVV.

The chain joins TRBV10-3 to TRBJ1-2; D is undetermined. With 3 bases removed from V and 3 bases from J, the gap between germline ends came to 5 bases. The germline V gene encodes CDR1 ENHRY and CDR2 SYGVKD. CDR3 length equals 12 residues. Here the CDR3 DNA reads TGTGCCATCAGTGAAGCTGACTATGGCTACACCTTC. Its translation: CAISEADYGYTF.

The CDR3 protein is CASSQSTRYGYTF. CDR3 DNA sequence: TGTGCCAGCAGTCAATCAACGCGCTATGGCTACACCTTC. The chain recombines TRBV27 with TRBJ1-2, with D uncertain. This CDR3 is built from 13 residues. Trimming shortened V by 5 bases and J by 4 bases, and 11 bases separated the two germline ends. CDR1 and CDR2 (germline): MNHEY, SMNVEV (reference sequence).

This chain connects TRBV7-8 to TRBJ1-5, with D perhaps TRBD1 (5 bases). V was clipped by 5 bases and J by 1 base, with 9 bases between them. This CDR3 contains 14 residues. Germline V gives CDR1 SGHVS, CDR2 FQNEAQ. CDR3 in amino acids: CASSVYRSNQPQHF. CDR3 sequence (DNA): TGTGCCAGCAGCGTCTACAGGAGCAATCAGCCCCAGCATTTT.

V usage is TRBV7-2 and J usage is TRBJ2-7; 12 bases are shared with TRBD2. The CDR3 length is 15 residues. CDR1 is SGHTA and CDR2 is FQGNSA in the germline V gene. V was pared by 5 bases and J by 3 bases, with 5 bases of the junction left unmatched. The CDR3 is CASSPTSGGYYEQYF. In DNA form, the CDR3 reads TGTGCCAGCAGCCCGACTAGCGGGGGTTACTACGAGCAGTACTTC. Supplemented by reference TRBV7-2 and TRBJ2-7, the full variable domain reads GAGVSQSPSNKVTEKGKDVELRCDPISGHTALYWYRQSLGQGLEFLIYFQGNSAPDKSGLPSDRFSAERTGGSVSTLTIQRTQQEDSAVYLCASSPTSGGYYEQYFGPGTRLTVT.

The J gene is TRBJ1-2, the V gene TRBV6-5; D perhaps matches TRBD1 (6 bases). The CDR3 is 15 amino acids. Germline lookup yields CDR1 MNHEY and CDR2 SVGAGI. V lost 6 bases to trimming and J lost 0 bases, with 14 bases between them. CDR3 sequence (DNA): TGTGCCAGCAGCCTAGGACAGACTTCTAACTATGGCTACACCTTC. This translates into CASSLGQTSNYGYTF.

The CDR3 loop is CASSQDDSGGRKLFF. The DNA for the CDR3 is TGTGCCAGCAGCCAAGACGATAGCGGGGGTAGGAAGCTGTTTTTT. V and J are TRBV3-1 (or the pseudogene TRBV3-2) and TRBJ2-2; 9 bases are shared with TRBD2. The CDR3 contains 15 residues. Germline lookup yields CDR1 LGHDT and CDR2 YNNKEL (reference sequence). V shed 0 bases and J 12 bases; nucleotides not matched to a gene: 8.

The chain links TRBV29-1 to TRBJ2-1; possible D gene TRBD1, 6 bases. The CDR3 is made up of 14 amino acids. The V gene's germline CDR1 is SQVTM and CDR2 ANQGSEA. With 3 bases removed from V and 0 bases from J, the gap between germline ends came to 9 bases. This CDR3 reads CSVDVTGSYNEQFF. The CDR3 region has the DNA TGCAGCGTTGACGTGACAGGCTCCTACAATGAGCAGTTCTTC.

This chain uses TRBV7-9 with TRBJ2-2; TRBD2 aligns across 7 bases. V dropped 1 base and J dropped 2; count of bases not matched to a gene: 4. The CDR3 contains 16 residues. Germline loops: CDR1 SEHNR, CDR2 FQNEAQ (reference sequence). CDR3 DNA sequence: TGTGCCAGCAGCTTAGTTGGGACTACCAACACCGGGGAGCTGTTTTTT. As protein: CASSLVGTTNTGELFF.

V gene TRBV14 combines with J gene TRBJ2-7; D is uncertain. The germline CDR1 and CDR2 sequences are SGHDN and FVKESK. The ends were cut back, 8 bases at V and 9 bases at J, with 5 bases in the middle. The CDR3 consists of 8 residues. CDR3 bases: TGTGCCAGCCACGGGCAGTACTTC. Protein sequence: CASHGQYF.

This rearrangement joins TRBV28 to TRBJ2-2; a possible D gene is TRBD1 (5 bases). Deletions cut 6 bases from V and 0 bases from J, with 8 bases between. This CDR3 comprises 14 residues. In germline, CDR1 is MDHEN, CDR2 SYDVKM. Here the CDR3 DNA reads TGTGCCAGCAGGCCACAGGCGAACACCGGGGAGCTGTTTTTT. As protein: CASRPQANTGELFF.

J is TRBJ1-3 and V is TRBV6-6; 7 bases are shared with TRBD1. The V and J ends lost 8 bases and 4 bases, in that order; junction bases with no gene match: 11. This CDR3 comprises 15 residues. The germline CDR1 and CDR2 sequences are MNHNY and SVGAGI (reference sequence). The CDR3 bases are TGTGCCAGCCTCCGGTCTTCGACAGGGGGAAACACCATATATTTT. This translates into CASLRSSTGGNTIYF.

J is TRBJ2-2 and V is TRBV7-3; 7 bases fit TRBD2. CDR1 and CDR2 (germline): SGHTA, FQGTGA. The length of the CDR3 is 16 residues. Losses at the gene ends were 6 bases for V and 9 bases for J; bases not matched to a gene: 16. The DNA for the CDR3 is TGTGCCAGCAGTTCCTCCGGACTGGGGGGGACCCGGGAGCTGTTTTTT. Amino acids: CASSSSGLGGTRELFF.

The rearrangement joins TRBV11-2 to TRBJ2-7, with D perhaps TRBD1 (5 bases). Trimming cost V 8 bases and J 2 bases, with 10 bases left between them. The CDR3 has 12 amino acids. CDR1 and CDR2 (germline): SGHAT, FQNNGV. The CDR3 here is CASGQGAYEQYF. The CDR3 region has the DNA TGTGCCAGCGGGCAGGGCGCCTACGAGCAGTACTTC.

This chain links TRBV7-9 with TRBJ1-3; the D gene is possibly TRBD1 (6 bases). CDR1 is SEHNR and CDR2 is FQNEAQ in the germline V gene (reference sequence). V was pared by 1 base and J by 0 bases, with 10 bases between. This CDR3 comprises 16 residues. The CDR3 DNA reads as TGTGCCAGCAGCTTAGGGCAGGGGCTCTCTGGAAACACCATATATTTT. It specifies CASSLGQGLSGNTIYF.